The source of this TCR beta chain is a study of blood T cell repertoires in COVID-19. The assay was immunoSEQ multiplex PCR, and TCRdb's table has in-frame clones only and misses some. The table shows some 120,000 clones, with 90% occurring only once. CDR3 length: 14 residues. CDR1 MNHEY and CDR2 SVGAGI come from the germline V gene. Trimming shortened V by 6 bases and J by 2 bases, and 13 bases separated the two germline ends. The sequence came from a man between 45 and 60 years old with active COVID-19. The gene calls are TRBV6-5 and TRBJ1-1; perhaps TRBD1 as D (5 bases). The sequenced sample consisted of peripheral blood. CDR3 loop: CASRSRGSNTEAFF. The CDR3 nucleotides are TGTGCCAGCAGATCTAGGGGATCCAACACTGAAGCTTTCTTT.